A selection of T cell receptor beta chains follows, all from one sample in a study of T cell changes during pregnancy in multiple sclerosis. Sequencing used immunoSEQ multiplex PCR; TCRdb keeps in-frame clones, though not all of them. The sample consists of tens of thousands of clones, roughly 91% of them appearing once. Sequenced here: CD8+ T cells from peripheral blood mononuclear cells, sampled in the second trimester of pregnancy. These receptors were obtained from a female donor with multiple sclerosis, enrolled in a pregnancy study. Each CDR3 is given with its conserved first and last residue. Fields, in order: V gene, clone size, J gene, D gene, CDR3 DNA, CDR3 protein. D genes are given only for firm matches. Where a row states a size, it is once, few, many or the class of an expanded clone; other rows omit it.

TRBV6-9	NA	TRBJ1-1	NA	TGTGCCAGCAGTTATGCCGAGGGACACCGAAACACTGAAGCTTTCTTT	CASSYAEGHRNTEAFF
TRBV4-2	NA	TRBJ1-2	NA	TGTGCCAGCAGCCAAAATCAGGGGCTTGGCTATGGCTACACCTTC	CASSQNQGLGYGYTF
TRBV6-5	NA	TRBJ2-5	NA	TGTGCCAGCAGTTACTTGGCGGAAGAGACCCAGTACTTC	CASSYLAEETQYF
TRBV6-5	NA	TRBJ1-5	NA	TGTGCCAGCAGTTACTCCTCTACCGGGGCCCAGCATTTT	CASSYSSTGAQHF
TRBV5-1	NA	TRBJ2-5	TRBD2	TGCGCCAGCAGCTTGCTAGCGGGGGGCCAAGAGACCCAGTACTTC	CASSLLAGGQETQYF
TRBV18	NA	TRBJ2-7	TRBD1	TGTGCCAGCTCGGAGACAGGGCGCGAGCAGTACTTC	CASSETGREQYF
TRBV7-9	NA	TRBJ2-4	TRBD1	TGTGCCAGCAGCTTAGCCGGACAGGGAGGCTCTGTTCAGTACTTC	CASSLAGQGGSVQYF
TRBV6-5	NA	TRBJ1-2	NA	TGTGCCAGCAGTTACTCGGGACAATCCACCTTC	CASSYSGQSTF
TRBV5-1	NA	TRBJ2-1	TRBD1	TGCGCCAGCAGCGCCGGGACAGCCTACAATGAGCAGTTCTTC	CASSAGTAYNEQFF
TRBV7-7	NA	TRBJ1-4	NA	TGTGCCAGCAGCCCGGGGGGCCGATCTGAAAAACTGTTTTTT	CASSPGGRSEKLFF
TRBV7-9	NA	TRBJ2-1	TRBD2	TGTGCCAGCAGGTCGACAAATGGGACTAGCGGCAGGAGTGAGCAGTTCTTC	CASRSTNGTSGRSEQFF
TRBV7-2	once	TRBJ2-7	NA	TGTGCCAGCAGCTCTTCAGGGGCCGAGCAGTACTTC	CASSSSGAEQYF
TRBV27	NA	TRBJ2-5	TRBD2	TGTGCCAGCAGTCCCGAACCCCAACTAGCGGGGGGTCAAGAGACCCAGTACTTC	CASSPEPQLAGGQETQYF
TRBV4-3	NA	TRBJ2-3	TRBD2	TGCGCCAGCAGCCAACGGTGGGCGGGGGAAAGCACAGATACGCAGTATTTT	CASSQRWAGESTDTQYF
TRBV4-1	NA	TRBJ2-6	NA	TGCGCCAGCAGCCAAACGGTAAACTCTGGGGCCAACGTCCTGACTTTC	CASSQTVNSGANVLTF
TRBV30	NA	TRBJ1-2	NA	TGTGCCTGGAGTGCCCCGGAAGAGGGATGGGGCTATGGCTACACCTTC	CAWSAPEEGWGYGYTF
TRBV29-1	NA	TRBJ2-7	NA	TGCAGCGTTGAAGAGGGCAGCTCCTACGAGCAGTACTTC	CSVEEGSSYEQYF
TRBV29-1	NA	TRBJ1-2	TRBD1	TGCAGCGTCACCCTGACAGGGGCGCGGGGCTACACCTTC	CSVTLTGARGYTF
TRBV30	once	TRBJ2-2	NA	TGTGCCTGGAACTCACAGGGAGCCGGGGAGCTGTTTTTT	CAWNSQGAGELFF
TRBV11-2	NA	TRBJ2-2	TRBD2	TGTGCCAGCAGCGAAACCGCCCGGGGGGATACCGGGGAGCTGTTTTTT	CASSETARGDTGELFF
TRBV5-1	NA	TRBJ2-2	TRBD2	TGCGCCAGCAGCCTCACTAGCGGCTACACCGGGGAGCTGTTTTTT	CASSLTSGYTGELFF
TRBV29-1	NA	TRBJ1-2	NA	TGCAGCGTTGCAGGGTTTGGTTTTGGCTACACCTTC	CSVAGFGFGYTF
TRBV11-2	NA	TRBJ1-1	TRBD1	TGTGCCAGCAGCTCGACAGGGAAAACTGAAGCTTTCTTT	CASSSTGKTEAFF
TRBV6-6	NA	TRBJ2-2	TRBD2	TGTGCCAGCAGTTACCTAGCGGGAGCCGGGGAGCTGTTTTTT	CASSYLAGAGELFF